The T cell receptor beta chain described here comes from a study of blood T cell repertoires in COVID-19. Study at large: Sources were T cells, B-cell-depleted T cells, or PBMCs; the material itself was cDNA or gDNA.

Generated by immunoSEQ multiplex PCR, the TCRdb table keeps only in-frame clones and is missing some. This table holds 170,000 or so clones, more than 85% found once. V was clipped by 8 bases and J by 3 bases; unmatched bases: 7. The germline V gene encodes CDR1 SNHLY and CDR2 FYNNEI. The CDR3 contains 15 residues. The chain has TRBV2 and TRBJ2-2, with 9 bases matching TRBD1. The TCR sequence derives from a man aged 40-55 years with active or convalescent COVID-19. Material: peripheral blood. CDR3: CASRRDRVYTGELFF. The CDR3 nucleotides read TGTGCCAGCCGCCGGGACAGGGTCTACACCGGGGAGCTGTTTTTT.